The entry that follows covers one T cell receptor beta chain sequence. Clones were sequenced by immunoSEQ multiplex PCR, and TCRdb holds only the in-frame ones, with some missing. The sample includes about 120,000 clones, about 92% of them seen just once. The data derive from a study of control samples from healthy donors and cancer patients. Germline lookup yields CDR1 LNHDA and CDR2 SQIVND (reference sequence). This CDR3 has 15 residues. Unmatched junction bases numbered 8, after V lost 4 bases and J lost 6 bases. The V and J genes are TRBV19 and TRBJ1-5; TRBD1 matches 8 bases. The TCR originated in a man aged 45 to 65 with head and neck cancer. Specimen: PBMCs. The CDR3 region is CASSNPGTGGQPQHF. For the CDR3, the DNA is TGTGCCAGTAGTAATCCCGGGACAGGTGGTCAGCCCCAGCATTTT.